The sequence of this T cell receptor beta chain was determined in a study of identical twins. Study results and limitations: Fewer insertions characterized abundant cord blood beta clonotypes, whereas memory repertoires showed none.

Comments on this clonotype: Its specificity is unknown.

MiXCR, run by TCRdb on the 5' RACE reads, gives a single entry per CDR3 protein. This sample has hundreds of thousands of distinct CDR3 sequences; 9.5% occur once, and the top ten carry 7% to 8.5%. Between the trimmed V and J ends, which lost 7 bases and 4 bases, there was a span of 14 bases. Germline V gene data show CDR1 as MNHEY and CDR2 as SMNVEV (reference sequence). CDR3 length: 14 residues. These data are also associated with another study on yellow fever vaccine responses in identical twins.

The V gene is TRBV27, the J gene TRBJ2-1; perhaps TRBD1 as D (7 bases). The sample comprised CD8+ T cells sorted from blood. The clonotype comes from a woman aged 18 to 35 in good health. The CDR3: CASTQGGLYNEQFF. DNA of the CDR3: TGTGCCAGCACCCAGGGGGGCCTATACAATGAGCAGTTCTTC.